These T cell receptor beta chains were read from a single sample in a study of blood T cell repertoires in COVID-19. Generated by immunoSEQ multiplex PCR, the TCRdb table keeps only in-frame clones and is missing some. The sample shows about 270,000 clones, around 86% of them seen only once. Input material: peripheral blood. The receptor source for this set is a woman in her sixties or seventies with active or convalescent COVID-19. CDR3s include the opening cysteine and the closing phenylalanine or tryptophan. Each record gives: CDR3 protein, CDR3 DNA, J gene, clone size, D gene, V gene, CDR3 length. D genes are given only for firm matches. A clone size is listed for some rows: how often the clone was seen (once, few, many), or a class if it is expanded.

CATDAGTDDSPLHF TGTGCCACCGACGCCGGGACAGACGATTCACCCCTCCACTTT TRBJ1-6 - TRBD1 TRBV15 14
CASSLDPVSLHF TGTGCCAGCAGCTTAGACCCGGTGTCCCTCCACTTT TRBJ1-6 - - TRBV7-6 12
CASRGQGFDHGYTF TGTGCCAGTCGGGGCCAGGGGTTCGACCATGGCTACACCTTC TRBJ1-2 few - TRBV19 14
CSSRLAGGRVTDTQYF TGCAGCTCAAGGCTAGCGGGGGGGCGGGTCACAGATACGCAGTATTTT TRBJ2-3 - TRBD2 TRBV29-1 16
CASSPDLGTEAFF TGTGCCAGCAGCCCGGACTTGGGGACTGAAGCTTTCTTT TRBJ1-1 - - TRBV12-3/TRBV12-4 13
CASSQAPGGQETQYF TGCGCCAGCAGCCAGGCTCCCGGGGGTCAAGAGACCCAGTACTTC TRBJ2-5 - - TRBV4-3 15
CSASHTLGTATVLTYNEQFF TGCAGTGCTAGTCATACACTTGGGACAGCCACGGTCCTTACCTACAATGAGCAGTTCTTC TRBJ2-1 - TRBD1 TRBV20-1 20
CASSPPGGLYGYTF TGTGCCAGCAGCCCCCCGGGGGGGCTCTATGGCTACACCTTC TRBJ1-2 - - TRBV7-8 14
CAWSRTAGPYLGYTF TGTGCCTGGAGTAGGACGGCAGGGCCCTATTTGGGCTACACCTTC TRBJ1-2 once - TRBV30 15
CASSSSWDRTGYGYTF TGTGCCAGCAGTTCCTCCTGGGACAGGACTGGCTATGGCTACACCTTC TRBJ1-2 - TRBD1 TRBV6-5 16
CASSRGANTDTQYF TGCGCCAGCAGCCGGGGGGCAAACACAGATACGCAGTATTTT TRBJ2-3 few - TRBV5-1 14
CASSPAVAEQFF TGTGCCAGCAGTCCTGCGGTCGCTGAGCAGTTCTTC TRBJ2-1 - - TRBV12-3/TRBV12-4 12
CASSLAVSGANVLTF TGCGCCAGCAGCTTGGCGGTCTCTGGGGCCAACGTCCTGACTTTC TRBJ2-6 - - TRBV5-1 15
CASSARTGTGGPVGGELFF TGTGCCAGTAGTGCCCGCACCGGGACAGGGGGCCCCGTCGGCGGGGAGCTGTTTTTT TRBJ2-2 - TRBD1 TRBV19 19
CASSLAGQGREQYF TGCGCCAGCAGCTTGGCGGGACAGGGGAGGGAGCAGTACTTC TRBJ2-7 few TRBD1 TRBV5-1 14
CAISGAGGATDTQYF TGTGCCATCAGCGGGGCGGGGGGGGCCACAGATACGCAGTATTTT TRBJ2-3 - TRBD2 TRBV10-3 15
CASSLGSSAARGSPLHF TGTGCCAGCAGCTTAGGGTCCTCGGCAGCCCGCGGGTCACCCCTCCACTTT TRBJ1-6 once - TRBV7-2 17
CASSPAAGGLNEQFF TGTGCCAGCTCCCCGGCAGCGGGGGGGCTTAATGAGCAGTTCTTC TRBJ2-1 - TRBD2 TRBV18 15
CASSQGLGVAAGNEQFF TGTGCCAGCAGCCAAGGTCTAGGGGTAGCGGCAGGTAATGAGCAGTTCTTC TRBJ2-1 - - TRBV3-1/TRBV3-2 17
CSVQTGGSIGYTF TGCAGCGTTCAGACAGGGGGTTCTATTGGCTACACCTTC TRBJ1-2 - TRBD1 TRBV29-1 13
CASSQIGQGTTEAFF TGCGCCAGCAGCCAGATTGGACAGGGGACCACTGAAGCTTTCTTT TRBJ1-1 - TRBD1 TRBV4-1 15
CASSPGGPQGYTF TGCGCCAGCTCCCCTGGGGGCCCCCAGGGCTACACCTTC TRBJ1-2 - - TRBV4-1 13
CAISGGTGDYSNQPQHF TGTGCCATCAGTGGCGGGACGGGGGATTATAGCAATCAGCCCCAGCATTTT TRBJ1-5 once - TRBV10-3 17
CASSRTASNQPQHF TGTGCCAGCAGCCGGACAGCTAGCAATCAGCCCCAGCATTTT TRBJ1-5 - - TRBV2 14
CASSEVPLWTGSHRDQPQHF TGTGCCAGCAGTGAAGTCCCCCTATGGACAGGCTCTCACCGGGATCAGCCCCAGCATTTT TRBJ1-5 - TRBD1 TRBV2 20
CASSEPDSPLHF TGTGCCAGCAGTGAACCGGATTCACCCCTCCACTTT TRBJ1-6 - - TRBV2 12
CASSGGTVGPYNEQFF TGTGCCAGCAGCGGGGGGACAGTAGGTCCCTACAATGAGCAGTTCTTC TRBJ2-1 - - TRBV11-3 16
CASSQGLGAGTEAFF TGTGCCAGCTCCCAAGGACTCGGAGCGGGGACTGAAGCTTTCTTT TRBJ1-1 - - TRBV18 15
CASITRRGQVNTGELFF TGTGCCAGTATCACTCGTCGGGGACAGGTGAACACCGGGGAGCTGTTTTTT TRBJ2-2 many TRBD1 TRBV19 17
CASSLGPQRGETQYF TGTGCCAGCAGCTTAGGCCCCCAGCGAGGAGAGACCCAGTACTTC TRBJ2-5 - - TRBV7-6 15
CSVATGENYGYTF TGCAGCGTTGCGACAGGGGAGAACTATGGCTACACCTTC TRBJ1-2 - TRBD1 TRBV29-1 13
CASSVGNSLGAQFF TGTGCCAGCAGCGTAGGGAATTCCCTAGGGGCACAGTTCTTC TRBJ2-1 - - TRBV11-3 14
CASRFPGGEQYF TGTGCCAGCAGGTTCCCCGGGGGTGAGCAGTACTTC TRBJ2-7 - - TRBV6-5 12
CASSTQRGREAFF TGTGCCAGCAGTACCCAGAGGGGGCGCGAAGCTTTCTTT TRBJ1-1 - TRBD1 TRBV28 13
CASSSQGAFVGGYTF TGTGCCAGCAGCTCACAGGGGGCCTTCGTCGGTGGCTACACCTTC TRBJ1-2 few TRBD1 TRBV5-4 15
CAISEGHSSGNTIYF TGTGCCATCAGTGAGGGACACAGCTCTGGAAACACCATATATTTT TRBJ1-3 - - TRBV10-3 15
CASSEPGGQPQHF TGCGCCAGCAGTGAACCGGGAGGGCAGCCCCAGCATTTT TRBJ1-5 few - TRBV10-2 13
CASSQGQGIATEAFF TGTGCCAGCTCACAGGGACAGGGAATTGCTACTGAAGCTTTCTTT TRBJ1-1 few TRBD1 TRBV18 15
CASSLGQVLSDYGYTF TGTGCCAGCAGCTTGGGACAGGTGCTATCGGACTATGGCTACACCTTC TRBJ1-2 once TRBD1 TRBV7-8 16
CATSSPGTGSTDTQYF TGTGCCACCAGCTCTCCCGGGACAGGGTCCACAGATACGCAGTATTTT TRBJ2-3 - TRBD1 TRBV15 16
CASRTGGTEAFF TGTGCCAGTAGGACAGGGGGCACTGAAGCTTTCTTT TRBJ1-1 - TRBD1 TRBV19 12
CASYGQGVTTEAFF TGTGCCAGCTACGGACAGGGGGTTACAACTGAAGCTTTCTTT TRBJ1-1 - TRBD1 TRBV2 14
CASSYSAIGGETQYF TGTGCCAGCAGTTACTCGGCCATCGGGGGGGAGACCCAGTACTTC TRBJ2-5 - TRBD2 TRBV6-5 15
CASSGETGTSYEQYF TGTGCCAGCAGCGGAGAGACAGGGACGTCCTACGAGCAGTACTTC TRBJ2-7 few TRBD1 TRBV9 15
CASSFRSGGTEAFF TGTGCCAGTAGTTTCCGTTCGGGGGGCACTGAAGCTTTCTTT TRBJ1-1 - - TRBV19 14
CASSLGTGFAEAFF TGTGCCAGCAGCTTGGGTACAGGCTTCGCTGAAGCTTTCTTT TRBJ1-1 - - TRBV5-6 14
CASRAHGSSYEQYF TGTGCCAGCAGGGCCCACGGGAGCTCCTACGAGCAGTACTTC TRBJ2-7 many - TRBV2 14
CASSLTRGPQETQYF TGTGCCAGCTCACTCACAAGGGGTCCACAAGAGACCCAGTACTTC TRBJ2-5 - - TRBV18 15
CASRARDSRAYEQYF TGTGCCAGCAGGGCCCGGGACTCCCGGGCCTACGAGCAGTACTTC TRBJ2-7 - - TRBV6-6 15
CASSVSTTGREKLFF TGTGCCAGCAGCGTATCCACGACAGGGCGGGAAAAACTGTTTTTT TRBJ1-4 few TRBD1 TRBV7-9 15
CASNWDGQDYGYTF TGTGCCAGTAACTGGGACGGACAGGACTATGGCTACACCTTC TRBJ1-2 - TRBD1 TRBV19 14
CASSYSSRQDRTYGYTF TGTGCCAGCAGTTACTCTTCAAGACAGGATCGGACCTATGGCTACACCTTC TRBJ1-2 few - TRBV6-2/TRBV6-3 17
CASGPKRGGADTQYF TGTGCTAGTGGCCCGAAGCGGGGTGGGGCAGATACGCAGTATTTT TRBJ2-3 - TRBD2 TRBV12-5 15
CASSQADRAFYEQYF TGCGCCAGCAGCCAAGCGGACAGGGCCTTTTACGAGCAGTACTTC TRBJ2-7 - TRBD1 TRBV4-1 15